A single sample is the source of the 19 T cell receptor beta chains below, sequenced in a study of lymphopenia after photon versus proton radiotherapy. Using immunoSEQ multiplex PCR, the repertoire was profiled, and TCRdb retains in-frame clones only, with some absent. This sample has just over 25,000 clones, with 75% to 90% found just once. The sequencing used peripheral blood, collected from a patient treated with photon-based radiotherapy. The source is a man between 25 and 39 years old with gastric cancer.

DNA for the CDR3: TGTGCCAGTAGCATGGACAGCCTTAGCTCCTACGAGCAGTACTTC. This translates into CASSMDSLSSYEQYF. The chain carries TRBV19 and TRBJ2-7, with D maybe TRBD1 (6 bases). CDR1 and CDR2 from the germline V gene are LNHDA and SQIVND (reference sequence). V was clipped by 6 bases and J by 0 bases, with 15 bases between them. CDR3 length: 15 amino acids. Using reference TRBV19 and TRBJ2-7 for the parts outside the CDR3, the full variable domain is DGGITQSPKYLFRKEGQNVTLSCEQNLNHDAMYWYRQDPGQGLRLIYYSQIVNDFQKGDIAEGYSVSREKKESFPLTVTSAQKNPTAFYLCASSMDSLSSYEQYFGPGTRLTVT.

The chain combines TRBV11-3 with TRBJ2-3; D uncertain. The germline V and J ends were trimmed by 5 bases and 6 bases, with 12 bases remaining between them. This CDR3 spans 13 amino acids. Germline-derived CDR1 and CDR2 are SGHNT and YENEEA. This CDR3 is CASSASSRDTQYF. CDR3 nucleotide sequence: TGTGCCAGCAGCGCCTCCTCGCGGGATACGCAGTATTTT. The full variable domain, in which reference TRBV11-3 and TRBJ2-3 provide the parts outside the CDR3, is EAGVVQSPRYKIIEKKQPVAFWCNPISGHNTLYWYLQNLGQGPELLIRYENEEAVDDSQLPKDRFSAERLKGVDSTLKIQPAELGDSAVYLCASSASSRDTQYFGPGTRLTVL.

V and J are TRBV5-1 and TRBJ2-3; D is undetermined. This CDR3 has 13 amino acids. The germline V gene has CDR1 SGHRS and CDR2 YFSETQ. Trimming pared 0 bases from V and 6 bases from J, leaving 8 bases between. CDR3 nucleotides: TGCGCCAGCAGCTTGGGGGAATCGGATACGCAGTATTTT. It codes for CASSLGESDTQYF.

This clone occurred a few times. The chain carries TRBV12-5 and TRBJ1-5; D is unresolved. Trimming took 1 base from V and 9 from J, leaving 7 bases between them. Germline CDR1 reads LGHNT; CDR2 reads FRNRAP. The CDR3 runs 12 residues. Here the CDR3 reads CASGLDGLPQHF. The CDR3 DNA reads TGTGCTAGTGGTTTGGACGGTTTGCCCCAGCATTTT.

The chain joins TRBV29-1 to TRBJ1-5; 8 bases agree with TRBD1. The germline V gene has CDR1 SQVTM and CDR2 ANQGSEA. Germline trimming cut 5 bases from V and 0 bases from J; bases unmatched to any gene: 0. The CDR3 has 13 residues. The CDR3 DNA is TGCAGCGTTCAGGGGGCTAGCAATCAGCCCCAGCATTTT. Translation: CSVQGASNQPQHF.

This chain joins TRBV7-8 and TRBJ1-2, with 8 positions matching TRBD1. The CDR3 has 14 amino acids. Germline values: CDR1 SGHVS, CDR2 FQNEAQ. Trimming at V came to 4 bases and at J to 7 bases, leaving 8 bases not matched to a gene. The DNA for the CDR3 is TGTGCCAGCAGCTCTATACTGGACAGGGCTGGCTACACCTTC. Amino acid sequence: CASSSILDRAGYTF.

The V and J genes are TRBV20-1 and TRBJ2-2, with D unresolved. The CDR3 is 11 residues long. V was pared by 4 bases and J by 7 bases, with 7 bases between. Germline V gene lookup returns CDR1 DFQATT and CDR2 SNEGSKA (reference sequence). CDR3 DNA sequence: TGCAGTGCTATCCAGGACGGGGAGCTGTTTTTT. It is translated as CSAIQDGELFF.

V gene TRBV2 combines with J gene TRBJ2-3; 7 bases map to TRBD2. After removal of 4 bases from V and 3 bases from J, the junction contained 10 bases not matched to a gene. The CDR3 length is 16 residues. The germline V gene has CDR1 SNHLY and CDR2 FYNNEI. The DNA for the CDR3 is TGTGCCAGCAGTGTTGGGTTGGCGGGAGTAACAGATACGCAGTATTTT. Its translation is CASSVGLAGVTDTQYF.

J is TRBJ1-2 and V is TRBV7-9, with D perhaps TRBD1 (5 bases). The CDR3 runs 15 residues. Trimming removed 1 base from V and 4 bases from J, with 13 bases in between. CDR1 is SEHNR, CDR2 FQNEAQ, per germline (reference sequence). The CDR3: CASSLGDSFSYGYTF. The CDR3 DNA is TGTGCCAGCAGCTTAGGTGACAGCTTCTCCTATGGCTACACCTTC. Variable domain in full (rest from reference TRBV7-9 and TRBJ1-2): DTGVSQNPRHKITKRGQNVTFRCDPISEHNRLYWYRQTLGQGPEFLTYFQNEAQLEKSRLLSDRFSAERPKGSFSTLEIQRTEQGDSAMYLCASSLGDSFSYGYTFGSGTRLTVV.

This clone was seen only once. The chain employs TRBV7-2 and TRBJ2-7; D call uncertain. The CDR3 sequence is 13 residues long. V dropped 1 base and J dropped 2 bases, with 6 bases sitting between them. Germline V CDR1 and CDR2: SGHTA, FQGNSA. CDR3 loop: CASSLGHTYEQYF. CDR3 sequence (DNA): TGTGCCAGCAGCTTAGGACACACCTACGAGCAGTACTTC.

This sequence joins TRBV11-2 and TRBJ1-5; D gene uncertain. This CDR3 is built from 14 residues. Germline V gives CDR1 SGHAT, CDR2 FQNNGV. Trimming stripped 0 bases from V and 1 base from J, with 4 bases between. The CDR3 DNA reads as TGTGCCAGCAGCTTAGATCGGAGCAATCAGCCCCAGCATTTT. Translated, it gives CASSLDRSNQPQHF.

About this clone: Other nucleotide sequences from this sample produce the same CDR3. The chain joins TRBV18 to TRBJ2-2; D assignment may be TRBD1 or TRBD2 (5 bases each). The CDR3 covers 12 residues. CDR1 is KGHSH and CDR2 is LQKENI in the germline V gene. The ends were cut back, 6 bases at V and 11 bases at J, with 13 bases in the middle. DNA of the CDR3: TGTGCCAGCTCTCCCAGGGACGGAGAGCTGTTTTTT. Its translation: CASSPRDGELFF. The full variable domain, its missing parts supplied by reference TRBV18 and TRBJ2-2, is NAGVMQNPRHLVRRRGQEARLRCSPMKGHSHVYWYRQLPEEGLKFMVYLQKENIIDESGMPKERFSAEFPKEGPSILRIQQVVRGDSAAYFCASSPRDGELFFGEGSRLTVL.

The CDR3 sequence is CASSYTRPTNQPQHF. The CDR3 region has the DNA TGTGCCAGCAGTTACACCCGACCTACCAATCAGCCCCAGCATTTT. The chain carries TRBV2 and TRBJ1-5, with D unclear. Trimming stripped 5 bases from V and 3 bases from J, with 14 bases between. This CDR3 is built from 15 residues. Looked up from germline, CDR1 is SNHLY and CDR2 is FYNNEI.

The CDR3 DNA reads as TGTGCCAGCAGCGCTCATCAGGGGGGAGAAGAGACCCAGTACTTC. Protein product: CASSAHQGGEETQYF. The rearrangement uses TRBV9 and TRBJ2-5, with a possible D match to TRBD1 (7 bases). The germline gives CDR1 SGDLS, CDR2 YYNGEE. The CDR3 length is 15 residues. Trimming cost V 3 bases and J 3 bases, with 15 bases left between them.

CDR3 nucleotide sequence: TGTGCCAGCAGTTCACCGACTAGCGGGAGCTACACAGATACGCAGTATTTT. Protein: CASSSPTSGSYTDTQYF. The rearrangement joins TRBV28 to TRBJ2-3; TRBD2 agrees at 12 bases. V shed 4 bases and J 2 bases; nucleotides not matched to a gene: 7. CDR3 length equals 17 residues. Germline CDR1 reads MDHEN; CDR2 reads SYDVKM.

V and J are TRBV9 and TRBJ2-5; D tentatively reads TRBD1 or TRBD2 (5 bases each). The CDR3 runs to 15 residues. Trimming stripped 4 bases from V and 3 bases from J, with 16 bases between. Per germline, CDR1 SGDLS and CDR2 YYNGEE. Here the CDR3 reads CASSNQVGVKETQYF. In nucleotides, the CDR3 is TGTGCCAGCAGCAACCAGGTGGGGGTAAAAGAGACCCAGTACTTC.

J is TRBJ1-5 and V is TRBV6-5; possibly TRBD1 for D (5 bases). Germline CDR1 reads MNHEY; CDR2 reads SVGAGI. Trimming stripped 0 bases from V and 5 bases from J, with 11 bases between. The CDR3 spans 15 residues. CDR3 region: CASSYSSIGDQPQHF. The CDR3 DNA sequence: TGTGCCAGCAGTTACTCGAGTATAGGGGATCAGCCCCAGCATTTT.

The chain employs TRBV11-2 and TRBJ2-5; no definite D call. The length of the CDR3 is 14 residues. Germline V gene lookup returns CDR1 SGHAT and CDR2 FQNNGV. V was clipped by 1 base and J by 5 bases, with 11 bases between them. The CDR3 nucleotides are TGTGCCAGCAGCTTAGGTACTTTGGGGGAGACCCAGTACTTC. It translates to CASSLGTLGETQYF.

This chain joins TRBV25-1 and TRBJ2-3, with 8 bases fitting TRBD1. Germline-derived CDR1 and CDR2 are MGHDK and SYGVNS. After removal of 3 bases from V and 2 bases from J, the junction contained 10 bases not matched to a gene. The CDR3 covers 17 residues. CDR3 coding DNA: TGTGCCAGCAGTGAGATTCCGGGACAGGCCTACACAGATACGCAGTATTTT. This encodes CASSEIPGQAYTDTQYF.